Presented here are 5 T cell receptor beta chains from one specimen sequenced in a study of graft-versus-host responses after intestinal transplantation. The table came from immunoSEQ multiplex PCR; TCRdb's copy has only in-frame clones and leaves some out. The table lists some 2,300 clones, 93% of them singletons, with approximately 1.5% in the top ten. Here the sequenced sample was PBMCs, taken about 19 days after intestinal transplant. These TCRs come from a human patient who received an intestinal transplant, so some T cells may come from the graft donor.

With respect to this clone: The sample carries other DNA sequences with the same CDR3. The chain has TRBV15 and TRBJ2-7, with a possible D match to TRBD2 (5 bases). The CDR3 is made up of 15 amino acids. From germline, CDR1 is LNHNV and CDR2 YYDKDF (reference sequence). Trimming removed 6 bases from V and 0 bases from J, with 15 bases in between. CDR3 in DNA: TGTGCCACCAGTCACTCTGCGGACTCCTCCTACGAGCAGTACGTC. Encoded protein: CATSHSADSSYEQYV.

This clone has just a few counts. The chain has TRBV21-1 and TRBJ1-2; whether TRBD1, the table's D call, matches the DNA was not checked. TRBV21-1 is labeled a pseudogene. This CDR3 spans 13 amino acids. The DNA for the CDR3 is TGTGCCAGCAGCAGGCAGGGAACTTATGGCTACACCTTC. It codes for CASSRQGTYGYTF.

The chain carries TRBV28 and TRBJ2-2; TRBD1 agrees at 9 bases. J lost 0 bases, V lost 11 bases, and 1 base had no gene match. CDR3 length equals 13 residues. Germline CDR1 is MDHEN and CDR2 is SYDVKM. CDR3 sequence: CAGQGSNTGELFF. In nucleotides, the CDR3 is TGTGCCGGACAGGGGTCGAACACCGGGGAGCTGTTTTTT.

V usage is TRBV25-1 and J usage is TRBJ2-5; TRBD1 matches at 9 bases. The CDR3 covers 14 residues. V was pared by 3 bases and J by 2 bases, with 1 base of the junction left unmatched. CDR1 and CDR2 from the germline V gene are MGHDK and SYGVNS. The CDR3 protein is CASSEGTGQETQYF. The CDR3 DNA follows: TGTGCCAGCAGTGAGGGGACAGGGCAAGAGACCCAGTACTTC. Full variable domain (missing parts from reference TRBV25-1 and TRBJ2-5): EADIYQTPRYLVIGTGKKITLECSQTMGHDKMYWYQQDPGMELHLIHYSYGVNSTEKGDLSSESTVSRIRTEHFPLTLESARPSHTSQYLCASSEGTGQETQYFGPGTRLLVL.

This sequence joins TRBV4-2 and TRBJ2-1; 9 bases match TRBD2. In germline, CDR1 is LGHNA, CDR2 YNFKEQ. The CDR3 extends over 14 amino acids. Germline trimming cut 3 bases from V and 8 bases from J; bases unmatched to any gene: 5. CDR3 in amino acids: CASSHQRGVDEQFF. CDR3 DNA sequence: TGTGCCAGCAGCCACCAGCGGGGGGTTGATGAGCAGTTCTTC.